This T cell receptor beta chain was retrieved from a study of identical twins. One entry per CDR3 protein results from TCRdb running MiXCR on the 5' RACE reads. The sample contains around 220,000 distinct CDR3 sequences, over 13% of which appear only once. Per the germline V gene, CDR1 is DFQATT and CDR2 is SNEGSKA (reference sequence). The CDR3 covers 16 residues. Trimming took off 6 bases at V and 5 bases at J, with 25 bases between the two ends. The source material was memory (CD45RO+) T cells sorted from blood. The chain combines TRBV20-1 with TRBJ2-5; D ambiguous. This TCR was sampled from a woman under 30 in good health. CDR3 sequence (DNA): TGCAGTGCACCTGACGGCCCCACCTCAACCGGGGAGACCCAGTACTTC. This sequence encodes CSAPDGPTSTGETQYF.